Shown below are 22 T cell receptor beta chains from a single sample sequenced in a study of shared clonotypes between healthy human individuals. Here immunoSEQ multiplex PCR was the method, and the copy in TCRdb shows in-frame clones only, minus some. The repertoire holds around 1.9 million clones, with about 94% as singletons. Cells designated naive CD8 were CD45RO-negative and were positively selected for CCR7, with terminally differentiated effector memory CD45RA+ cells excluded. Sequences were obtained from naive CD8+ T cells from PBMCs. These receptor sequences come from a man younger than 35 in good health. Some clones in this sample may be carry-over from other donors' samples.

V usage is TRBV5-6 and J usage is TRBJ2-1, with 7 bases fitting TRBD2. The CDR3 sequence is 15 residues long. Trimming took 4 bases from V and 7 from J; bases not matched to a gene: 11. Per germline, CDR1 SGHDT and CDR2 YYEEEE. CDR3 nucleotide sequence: TGTGCCAGCAGCCGCCCCCATGTGCGGGAGAATGAGCAGTTCTTC. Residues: CASSRPHVRENEQFF.

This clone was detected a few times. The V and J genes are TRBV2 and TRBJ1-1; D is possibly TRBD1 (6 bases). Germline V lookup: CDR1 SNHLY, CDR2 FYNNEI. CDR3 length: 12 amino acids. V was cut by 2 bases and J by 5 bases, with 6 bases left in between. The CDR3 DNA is TGTGCCAGCAGTGAACAGGGGACTGAAGCTTTCTTT. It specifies CASSEQGTEAFF.

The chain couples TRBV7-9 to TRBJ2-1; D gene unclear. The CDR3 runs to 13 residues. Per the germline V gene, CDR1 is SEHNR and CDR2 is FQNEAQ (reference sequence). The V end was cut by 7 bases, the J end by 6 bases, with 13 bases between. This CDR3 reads CASNDGVSNEQFF. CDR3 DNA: TGTGCCAGCAACGACGGAGTGTCCAATGAGCAGTTCTTC.

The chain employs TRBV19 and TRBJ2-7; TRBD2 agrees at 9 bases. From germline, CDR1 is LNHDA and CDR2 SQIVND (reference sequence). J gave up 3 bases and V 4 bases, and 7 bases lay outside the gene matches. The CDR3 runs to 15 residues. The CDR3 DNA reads TGTGCCAGTAGTACCTTTAGCGGGAGTAGCTACGAGCAGTACTTC. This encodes CASSTFSGSSYEQYF.

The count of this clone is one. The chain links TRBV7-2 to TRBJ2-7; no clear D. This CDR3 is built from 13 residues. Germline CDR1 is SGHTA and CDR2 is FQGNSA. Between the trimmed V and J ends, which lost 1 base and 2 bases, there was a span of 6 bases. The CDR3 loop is CASSLDLTYEQYF. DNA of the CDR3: TGTGCCAGCAGCTTAGACCTAACCTACGAGCAGTACTTC.

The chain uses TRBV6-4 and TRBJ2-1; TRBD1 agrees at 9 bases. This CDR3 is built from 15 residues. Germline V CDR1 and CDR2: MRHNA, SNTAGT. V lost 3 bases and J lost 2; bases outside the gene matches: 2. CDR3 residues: CASSEGTGPYNEQFF. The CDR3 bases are TGTGCCAGCAGTGAGGGGACAGGGCCCTACAATGAGCAGTTCTTC.

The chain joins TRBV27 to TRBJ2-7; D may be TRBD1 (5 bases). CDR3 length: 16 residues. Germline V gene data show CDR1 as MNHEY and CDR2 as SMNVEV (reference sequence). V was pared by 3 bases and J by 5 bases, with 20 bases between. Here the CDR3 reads CASSFRGLTSLDEQYF. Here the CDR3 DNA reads TGTGCCAGCAGTTTTAGGGGCTTGACCAGCCTTGACGAGCAGTACTTC.

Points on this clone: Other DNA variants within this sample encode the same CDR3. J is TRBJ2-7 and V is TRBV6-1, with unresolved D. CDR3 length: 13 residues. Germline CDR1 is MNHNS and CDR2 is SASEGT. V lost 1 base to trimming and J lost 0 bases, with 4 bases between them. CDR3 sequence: CASSEGTSYEQYF. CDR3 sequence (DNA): TGTGCCAGCAGTGAAGGGACCTCCTACGAGCAGTACTTC.

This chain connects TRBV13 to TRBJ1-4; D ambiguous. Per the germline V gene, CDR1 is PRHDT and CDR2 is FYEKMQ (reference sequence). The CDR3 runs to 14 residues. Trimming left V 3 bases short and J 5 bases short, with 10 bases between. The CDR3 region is CASSFGGPNEKLFF. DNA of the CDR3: TGTGCCAGCAGCTTCGGCGGGCCGAATGAAAAACTGTTTTTT.

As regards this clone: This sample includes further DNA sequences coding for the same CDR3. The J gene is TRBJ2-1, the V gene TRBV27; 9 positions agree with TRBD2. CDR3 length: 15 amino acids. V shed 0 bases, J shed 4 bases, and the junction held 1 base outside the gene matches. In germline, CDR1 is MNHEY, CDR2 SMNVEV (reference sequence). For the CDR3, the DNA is TGTGCCAGCAGTTTATCGACTAGCGGTTACAATGAGCAGTTCTTC. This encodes CASSLSTSGYNEQFF.

The CDR3 sequence is CASSHRGPRGLDEQYF. The DNA of the CDR3 is TGCGCCAGCAGTCACCGAGGACCTCGGGGCCTGGACGAGCAGTACTTC. V is TRBV23-1 and J is TRBJ2-7, with D perhaps given as TRBD1 or TRBD2 (5 bases each). TRBV23-1 is known as an ORF, though its function is uncertain. The length of the CDR3 is 16 residues. V was shortened by 3 bases and J by 5 bases, with 20 bases between the two germline ends.

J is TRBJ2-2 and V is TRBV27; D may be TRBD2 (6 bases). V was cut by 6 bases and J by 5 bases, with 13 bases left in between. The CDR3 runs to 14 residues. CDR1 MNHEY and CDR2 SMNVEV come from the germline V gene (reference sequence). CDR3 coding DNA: TGTGCCAGCAGAATCGGGGGTTTGACCGGGGAGCTGTTTTTT. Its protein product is CASRIGGLTGELFF.

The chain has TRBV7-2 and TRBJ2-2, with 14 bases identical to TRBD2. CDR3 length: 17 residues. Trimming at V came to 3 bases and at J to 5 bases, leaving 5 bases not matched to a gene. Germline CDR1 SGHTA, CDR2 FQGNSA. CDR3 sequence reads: CASSFPTSGRGTGELFF. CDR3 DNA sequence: TGTGCCAGCAGCTTCCCGACTAGCGGGAGGGGTACCGGGGAGCTGTTTTTT.

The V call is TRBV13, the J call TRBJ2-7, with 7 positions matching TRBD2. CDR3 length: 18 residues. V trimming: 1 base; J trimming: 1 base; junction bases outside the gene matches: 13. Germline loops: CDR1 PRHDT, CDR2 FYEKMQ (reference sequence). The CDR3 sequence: CASSLEGEYRTSSYEQYF. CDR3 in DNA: TGTGCCAGCAGCTTAGAAGGGGAGTACCGGACTAGTTCCTACGAGCAGTACTTC.

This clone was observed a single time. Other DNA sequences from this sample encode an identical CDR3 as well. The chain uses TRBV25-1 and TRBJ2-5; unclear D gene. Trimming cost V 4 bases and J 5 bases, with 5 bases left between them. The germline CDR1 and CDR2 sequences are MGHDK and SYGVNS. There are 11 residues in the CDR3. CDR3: CASSGLETQYF. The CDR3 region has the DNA TGTGCCAGCAGTGGATTGGAGACCCAGTACTTC.

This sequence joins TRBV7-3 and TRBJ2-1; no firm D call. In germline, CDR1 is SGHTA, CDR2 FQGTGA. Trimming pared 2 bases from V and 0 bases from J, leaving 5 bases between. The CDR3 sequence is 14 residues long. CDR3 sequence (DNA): TGTGCCAGCAGCTTACTTGACTCCTACAATGAGCAGTTCTTC. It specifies CASSLLDSYNEQFF.

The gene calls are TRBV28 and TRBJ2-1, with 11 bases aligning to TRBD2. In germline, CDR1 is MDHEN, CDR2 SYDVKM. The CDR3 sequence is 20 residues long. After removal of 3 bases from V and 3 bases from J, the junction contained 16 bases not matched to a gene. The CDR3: CASSFRVLTGLAAIYNEQFF. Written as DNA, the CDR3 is TGTGCCAGCAGTTTTCGGGTCCTTACGGGACTAGCGGCAATCTACAATGAGCAGTTCTTC.

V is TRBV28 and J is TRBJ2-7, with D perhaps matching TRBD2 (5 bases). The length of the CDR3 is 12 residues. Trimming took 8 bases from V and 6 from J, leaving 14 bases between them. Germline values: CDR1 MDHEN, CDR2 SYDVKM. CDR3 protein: CASLGELGEQYF. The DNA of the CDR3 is TGTGCCAGCCTCGGGGAGCTGGGCGAGCAGTACTTC.

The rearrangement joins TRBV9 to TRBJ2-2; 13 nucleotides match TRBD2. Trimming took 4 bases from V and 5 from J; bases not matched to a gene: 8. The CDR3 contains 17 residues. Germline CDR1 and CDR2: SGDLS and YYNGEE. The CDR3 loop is CASSLTSGRAKTGELFF. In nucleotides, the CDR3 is TGTGCCAGCAGCCTAACTAGCGGGAGGGCCAAAACCGGGGAGCTGTTTTTT.

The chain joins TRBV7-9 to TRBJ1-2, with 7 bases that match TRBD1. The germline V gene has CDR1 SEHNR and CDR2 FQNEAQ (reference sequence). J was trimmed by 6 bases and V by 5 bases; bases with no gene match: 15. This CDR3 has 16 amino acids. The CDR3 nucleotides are TGTGCCAGCAGCGCCCCCCGGCTAGGGGGCGCGGATGGCTACACCTTC. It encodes CASSAPRLGGADGYTF.

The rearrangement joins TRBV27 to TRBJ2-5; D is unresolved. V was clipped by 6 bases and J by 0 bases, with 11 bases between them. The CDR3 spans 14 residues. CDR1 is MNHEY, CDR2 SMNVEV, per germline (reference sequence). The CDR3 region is CASSLTTHQETQYF. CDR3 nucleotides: TGTGCCAGCAGCCTTACCACTCACCAAGAGACCCAGTACTTC.

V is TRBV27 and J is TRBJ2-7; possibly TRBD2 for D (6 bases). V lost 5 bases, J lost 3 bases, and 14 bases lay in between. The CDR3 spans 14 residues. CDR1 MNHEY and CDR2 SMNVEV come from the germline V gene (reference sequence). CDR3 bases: TGTGCCAGCAGTACCTGGGACTCTGACTACGAGCAGTACTTC. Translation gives CASSTWDSDYEQYF.